The 18 T cell receptor beta chains listed next were all sequenced from one sample in a study of T cells in localized non-small cell lung cancer. The assay was immunoSEQ multiplex PCR, and TCRdb's table has in-frame clones only and misses some. The table records roughly 16,000 clones, more than 75% of them present only once. The sample consisted of peripheral blood, taken before any cancer treatment. These receptors were taken from a male donor at least 60 years old with stage I lung adenocarcinoma.

The chain links TRBV28 to TRBJ1-2, with 7 nucleotides matching TRBD1. Losses at the gene ends were 6 bases for V and 7 bases for J; bases not matched to a gene: 5. CDR1 is MDHEN, CDR2 SYDVKM, per germline. The CDR3 is made up of 12 amino acids. CDR3 DNA: TGTGCCAGCAGAAGACAGGGAGGTGGCTACACCTTC. Translated: CASRRQGGGYTF.

Here the CDR3 reads CASSQGLSMGGAQETQYF. The CDR3 DNA is TGTGCCAGCAGCCAAGGTCTATCTATGGGGGGGGCTCAAGAGACCCAGTACTTC. This chain connects TRBV4-2 to TRBJ2-5; tentatively, D is TRBD2 (7 bases). The CDR3 covers 18 residues. Germline CDR1 and CDR2: LGHNA and YNFKEQ. Trimming pared 1 base from V and 2 bases from J, leaving 20 bases between.

The chain uses TRBV28 and TRBJ2-7, with TRBD1 matching over 11 bases. The CDR3 sequence is 15 residues long. With V trimmed by 2 bases and J by 3 bases, 3 bases remained unmatched. Germline CDR1 reads MDHEN; CDR2 reads SYDVKM. As DNA, the CDR3 is TGTGCCAGCAGTTTACCCGGGACAGGGGGCTACGAGCAGTACTTC. It is translated as CASSLPGTGGYEQYF. The variable domain in full, completed from reference TRBV28 and TRBJ2-7, reads DVKVTQSSRYLVKRTGEKVFLECVQDMDHENMFWYRQDPGLGLRLIYFSYDVKMKEKGDIPEGYSVSREKKERFSLILESASTNQTSMYLCASSLPGTGGYEQYFGPGTRLTVT.

The J gene is TRBJ1-1, the V gene TRBV28; a weak D match, TRBD1 (5 bases). The CDR3 runs 18 residues. The ends were cut back, 8 bases at V and 5 bases at J, with 30 bases in the middle. Looked up from germline, CDR1 is MDHEN and CDR2 is SYDVKM. The CDR3 nucleotides are TGTGCCAGCGCCCGAGACAGTTTTTTTTCTGGATCTAATACTGAAGCTTTCTTT. It translates to CASARDSFFSGSNTEAFF.

This clone appeared a few times. CDR3 residues: CASSLGVGGFEAFF. The CDR3 DNA is TGTGCCAGCAGCTTAGGGGTTGGGGGCTTTGAAGCTTTCTTT. This chain uses TRBV11-2 with TRBJ1-1, with D perhaps matching TRBD1 (6 bases). This CDR3 contains 14 residues. Germline CDR1 and CDR2: SGHAT and FQNNGV. Trimming pared 1 base from V and 7 bases from J, leaving 13 bases between.

J is TRBJ1-1 and V is TRBV7-8; the D gene is possibly TRBD1 (6 bases). CDR1 SGHVS and CDR2 FQNEAQ come from the germline V gene. Trimming shortened V by 5 bases and J by 7 bases, and 14 bases separated the two germline ends. The CDR3 is 13 residues long. The CDR3 is CASSATTGIEAFF. CDR3 sequence (DNA): TGTGCCAGCAGCGCGACCACAGGGATTGAAGCTTTCTTT.

This CDR3 is CASSLGTPSNTGELFF. CDR3 nucleotide sequence: TGTGCCAGCAGCTTGGGGACCCCTTCGAACACCGGGGAGCTGTTTTTT. The chain links TRBV7-9 to TRBJ2-2; perhaps D is TRBD1 or TRBD2 (5 bases each). V was cut by 3 bases and J by 0 bases, with 11 bases left in between. Germline loops: CDR1 SEHNR, CDR2 FQNEAQ (reference sequence). The CDR3 is 16 residues long.

This chain joins TRBV28 and TRBJ2-2; TRBD1 is a possible D gene (5 bases). This CDR3 region has 15 residues. Germline V gene lookup returns CDR1 MDHEN and CDR2 SYDVKM. The V and J ends lost 6 bases and 1 base respectively, with 12 bases between them. In DNA form, the CDR3 reads TGTGCCAGCAGGAGAAGGGGCTTGAACACCGGGGAGCTGTTTTTT. Translated: CASRRRGLNTGELFF.

V and J are TRBV19 and TRBJ2-5, with 12 bases lining up with TRBD1. Germline CDR1 and CDR2: LNHDA and SQIVND (reference sequence). The CDR3 extends over 17 amino acids. V shed 6 bases and J 3 bases; nucleotides not matched to a gene: 11. CDR3 region: CASRSGTGGLLEETQYF. The CDR3 DNA reads as TGTGCCAGTAGGTCGGGGACAGGGGGCTTGTTGGAAGAGACCCAGTACTTC.

This sequence joins TRBV5-1 and TRBJ1-5, with 9 bases lining up with TRBD1. Per germline, CDR1 SGHRS and CDR2 YFSETQ. There are 15 residues in the CDR3. V dropped 5 bases and J dropped 7; count of bases not matched to a gene: 10. CDR3 DNA: TGCGCCAGCAGTCCCGGGACAGGGTTCGGCCAGCCCCAGCATTTT. Amino acid sequence: CASSPGTGFGQPQHF. The full variable domain, with the rest looked up from reference TRBV5-1 and TRBJ1-5, is KAGVTQTPRYLIKTRGQQVTLSCSPISGHRSVSWYQQTPGQGLQFLFEYFSETQRNKGNFPGRFSGRQFSNSRSEMNVSTLELGDSALYLCASSPGTGFGQPQHFGDGTRLSIL.

The chain uses TRBV28 and TRBJ2-2; 10 bases are shared with TRBD1. Germline assignment: CDR1 MDHEN and CDR2 SYDVKM. The ends lost 5 bases at V and 7 bases at J; junction bases unmatched: 7. The CDR3 contains 15 residues. The CDR3 sequence: CASSPPGQGSGELFF. In nucleotides, the CDR3 is TGTGCCAGCAGTCCTCCGGGACAGGGGAGCGGGGAGCTGTTTTTT.

The DNA of the CDR3 is TGCGCCAGCACTCAGAGGGGCAGCGGGGTTGGAGATACGCAGTATTTT. Translating gives CASTQRGSGVGDTQYF. V is TRBV4-1 and J is TRBJ2-3; 7 nucleotides match TRBD2. This CDR3 region has 16 residues. J was trimmed by 5 bases and V by 7 bases; bases with no gene match: 15. CDR1 and CDR2 (germline): MGHRA, YSYEKL.

This clone has a single count. The rearrangement uses TRBV7-9 and TRBJ1-5, with D tentatively TRBD1 (5 bases). Between the trimmed V and J ends, which lost 3 bases and 4 bases, there was a span of 13 bases. This CDR3 has 15 amino acids. CDR1 and CDR2 from the germline V gene are SEHNR and FQNEAQ (reference sequence). This chain's CDR3 is CASSLGGEGNQPQHF. DNA of the CDR3: TGTGCCAGCAGCTTGGGGGGGGAAGGAAATCAGCCCCAGCATTTT. Looking up the rest from reference TRBV7-9 and TRBJ1-5 gives the full variable domain: DTGVSQNPRHKITKRGQNVTFRCDPISEHNRLYWYRQTLGQGPEFLTYFQNEAQLEKSRLLSDRFSAERPKGSFSTLEIQRTEQGDSAMYLCASSLGGEGNQPQHFGDGTRLSIL.

This chain connects TRBV7-2 to TRBJ2-4; TRBD2 aligns across 9 bases. Trimming removed 5 bases from V and 9 bases from J; junction bases left unmatched: 14. Looked up from germline, CDR1 is SGHTA and CDR2 is FQGNSA. The length of the CDR3 is 16 residues. CDR3 coding DNA: TGTGCCAGCAGCGCTGGAGAGGGACTAGCCCTTGCCATTCAGTACTTC. It translates to CASSAGEGLALAIQYF. Supplemented by reference TRBV7-2 and TRBJ2-4, the full variable domain reads GAGVSQSPSNKVTEKGKDVELRCDPISGHTALYWYRQSLGQGLEFLIYFQGNSAPDKSGLPSDRFSAERTGGSVSTLTIQRTQQEDSAVYLCASSAGEGLALAIQYFGAGTRLSVL.

The chain is built from TRBV29-1 and TRBJ1-2, with a weak D call TRBD1 (6 bases). Germline CDR1 reads SQVTM; CDR2 reads ANQGSEA. V was shortened by 4 bases and J by 6 bases, with 12 bases between the two germline ends. The CDR3 extends over 12 amino acids. In DNA form, the CDR3 reads TGCAGCGTTGGCGGGGGCAGCGATGGCTACACCTTC. This sequence encodes CSVGGGSDGYTF.

This rearrangement joins TRBV7-2 to TRBJ2-1; D not certain. V lost 3 bases and J 9 bases, leaving 9 bases between the germline ends. The germline V gene has CDR1 SGHTA and CDR2 FQGNSA. The CDR3 is 12 residues long. Written as DNA, the CDR3 is TGTGCCAGCAGCTTCCATCTGGGTGAGCAGTTCTTC. It is translated as CASSFHLGEQFF.

V and J are TRBV27 and TRBJ2-1; D not certain. The CDR3 sequence is 13 residues long. The germline V and J ends were trimmed by 2 bases and 6 bases, with 8 bases remaining between them. Germline lookup yields CDR1 MNHEY and CDR2 SMNVEV (reference sequence). The CDR3 region is CASSLLYGNEQFF. CDR3 sequence (DNA): TGTGCCAGCAGTTTACTGTATGGCAATGAGCAGTTCTTC.

The chain joins TRBV18 to TRBJ2-3, with a possible D match to TRBD2 (6 bases). The V end lost 4 bases, the J end lost 2 bases, and 16 bases lay between the germline ends. CDR3 length: 16 amino acids. Per the germline V gene, CDR1 is KGHSH and CDR2 is LQKENI. Written as DNA, the CDR3 is TGTGCCAGCTCACGGGCGGGGTCCTTGTACACAGATACGCAGTATTTT. Protein: CASSRAGSLYTDTQYF.